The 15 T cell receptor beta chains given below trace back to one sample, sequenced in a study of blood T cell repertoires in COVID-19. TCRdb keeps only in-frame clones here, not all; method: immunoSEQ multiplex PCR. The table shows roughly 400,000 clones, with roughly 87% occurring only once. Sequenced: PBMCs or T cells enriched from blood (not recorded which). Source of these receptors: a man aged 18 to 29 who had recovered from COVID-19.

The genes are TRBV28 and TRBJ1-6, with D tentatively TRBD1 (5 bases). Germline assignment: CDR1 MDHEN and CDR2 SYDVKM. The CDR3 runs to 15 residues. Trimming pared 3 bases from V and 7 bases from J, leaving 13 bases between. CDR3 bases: TGTGCCAGCAGTTTTGGCGGGGGGATAAATTCACCCCTCCACTTT. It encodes CASSFGGGINSPLHF.

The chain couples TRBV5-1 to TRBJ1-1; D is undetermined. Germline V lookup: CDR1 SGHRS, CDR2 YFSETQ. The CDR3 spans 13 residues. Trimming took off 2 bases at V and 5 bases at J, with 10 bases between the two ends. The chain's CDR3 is CASSFSGGTEAFF. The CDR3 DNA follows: TGCGCCAGCAGCTTTTCGGGAGGTACTGAAGCTTTCTTT.

The CDR3 DNA reads as TGTGCCAGCAGCTTCGGAGATCCGCGTGGCTACACCTTC. Its protein product is CASSFGDPRGYTF. The J gene is TRBJ1-2, the V gene TRBV5-6; D unclear. Deletions cut 2 bases from V and 7 bases from J, with 12 bases between. The CDR3 runs 13 residues. CDR1 is SGHDT and CDR2 is YYEEEE in the germline V gene.

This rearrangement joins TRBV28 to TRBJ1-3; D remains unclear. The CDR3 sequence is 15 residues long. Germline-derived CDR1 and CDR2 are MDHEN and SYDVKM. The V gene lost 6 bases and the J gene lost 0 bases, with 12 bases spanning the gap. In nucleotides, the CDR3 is TGTGCCAGCAGCAGATTGGCCAGCTCTGGAAACACCATATATTTT. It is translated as CASSRLASSGNTIYF.

The CDR3 sequence is CASSLLGTGMGGYTF. CDR3 sequence (DNA): TGTGCCAGCAGCTTATTGGGGACAGGGATGGGCGGCTACACCTTC. V gene TRBV11-2 combines with J gene TRBJ1-2; 9 nucleotides agree with TRBD1. The V gene's germline CDR1 is SGHAT and CDR2 FQNNGV. V was pared by 2 bases and J by 8 bases, with 9 bases of the junction left unmatched. CDR3 length: 15 amino acids.

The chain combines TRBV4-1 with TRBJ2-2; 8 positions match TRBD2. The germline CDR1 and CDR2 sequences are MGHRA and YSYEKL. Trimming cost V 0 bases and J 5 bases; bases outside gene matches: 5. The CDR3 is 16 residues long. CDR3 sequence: CASSQDRTSKTGELFF. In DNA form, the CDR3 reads TGCGCCAGCAGCCAAGATCGGACTAGCAAAACCGGGGAGCTGTTTTTT.

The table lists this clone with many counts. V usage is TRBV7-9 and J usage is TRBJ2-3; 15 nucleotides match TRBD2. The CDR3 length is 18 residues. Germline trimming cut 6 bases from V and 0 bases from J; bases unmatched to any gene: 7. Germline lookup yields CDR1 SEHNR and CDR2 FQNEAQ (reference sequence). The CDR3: CASRHPGLAGGSTDTQYF. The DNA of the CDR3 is TGTGCCAGCAGACACCCGGGACTAGCGGGAGGAAGCACAGATACGCAGTATTTT.

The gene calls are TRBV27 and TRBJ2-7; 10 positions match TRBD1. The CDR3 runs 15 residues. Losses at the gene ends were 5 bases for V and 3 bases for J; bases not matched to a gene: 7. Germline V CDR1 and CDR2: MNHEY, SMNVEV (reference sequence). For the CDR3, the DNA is TGTGCCAGCAGTCCGGGACAGGGGCTTGGCTACGAGCAGTACTTC. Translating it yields CASSPGQGLGYEQYF.

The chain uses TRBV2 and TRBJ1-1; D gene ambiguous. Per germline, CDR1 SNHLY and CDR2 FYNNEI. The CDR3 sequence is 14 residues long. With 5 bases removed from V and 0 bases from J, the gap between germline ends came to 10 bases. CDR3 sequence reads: CASSLRELNTEAFF. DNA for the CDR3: TGTGCCAGCAGTCTTAGGGAGTTGAACACTGAAGCTTTCTTT.

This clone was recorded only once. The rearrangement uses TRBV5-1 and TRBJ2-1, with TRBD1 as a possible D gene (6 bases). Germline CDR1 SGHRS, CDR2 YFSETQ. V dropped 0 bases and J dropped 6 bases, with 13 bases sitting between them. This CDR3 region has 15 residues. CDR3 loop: CASSLVGRGSNEQFF. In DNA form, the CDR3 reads TGCGCCAGCAGCTTGGTAGGCAGGGGAAGCAATGAGCAGTTCTTC.

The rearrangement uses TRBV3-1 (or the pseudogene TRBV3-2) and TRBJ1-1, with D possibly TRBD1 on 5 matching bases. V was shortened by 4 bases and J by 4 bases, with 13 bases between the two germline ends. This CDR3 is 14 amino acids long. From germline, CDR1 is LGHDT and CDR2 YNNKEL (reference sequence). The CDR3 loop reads CASSLGVGSTEAFF. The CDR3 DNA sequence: TGTGCCAGCAGCCTAGGGGTTGGAAGCACTGAAGCTTTCTTT.

In DNA, the CDR3 is TGCGCCAGCAGTCCGGGACTAGACACCGGGGAGCTGTTTTTT. Residues: CASSPGLDTGELFF. This rearrangement joins TRBV5-1 to TRBJ2-2; TRBD2 agrees at 8 bases. The germline gives CDR1 SGHRS, CDR2 YFSETQ. The CDR3 contains 14 residues. J gave up 3 bases and V 5 bases, and 3 bases lay outside the gene matches.

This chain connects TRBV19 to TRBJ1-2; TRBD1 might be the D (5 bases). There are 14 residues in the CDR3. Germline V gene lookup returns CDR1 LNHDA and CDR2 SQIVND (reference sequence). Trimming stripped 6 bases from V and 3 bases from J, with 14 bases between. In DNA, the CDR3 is TGTGCCAGTAGGAGGTCATCGGGGGACTATGGCTACACCTTC. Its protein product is CASRRSSGDYGYTF.

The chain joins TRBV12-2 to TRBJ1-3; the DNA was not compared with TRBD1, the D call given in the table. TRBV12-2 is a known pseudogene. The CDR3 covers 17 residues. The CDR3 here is CASRPSGGQVSGNTIYF. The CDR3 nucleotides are TGTGCAAGTCGCCCATCTGGCGGACAGGTCTCTGGAAACACCATATATTTT.

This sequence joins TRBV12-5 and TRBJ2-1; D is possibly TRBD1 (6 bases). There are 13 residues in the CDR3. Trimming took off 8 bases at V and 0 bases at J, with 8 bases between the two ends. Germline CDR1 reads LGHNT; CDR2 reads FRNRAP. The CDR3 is CASQTGSYNEQFF. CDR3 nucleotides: TGTGCTAGTCAGACAGGCTCCTACAATGAGCAGTTCTTC.